The sequence of this T cell receptor beta chain was determined in a study of OX40 agonist ivuxolimab in advanced cancers. Study-level background: Dose-escalation patients had hepatocellular carcinoma, melanoma, renal cell or head and neck cancer. Study-wide results and caveats: Dose levels from 0.1 to 3.0 mg/kg saw CD4+ and CD8+ blood T cells expand clonally by week 6. Among T cells, CD8+ cells averaged more expanded clones than CD4+ cells.

Per germline, CDR1 GTSNPN and CDR2 SVGIG (reference sequence). V dropped 0 bases and J dropped 8; count of bases not matched to a gene: 5. CDR3 size: 14 residues. Assay used: immunoSEQ multiplex PCR; TCRdb lists only in-frame clones, some missing. The sample contains approximately 100,000 clones, roughly 84% of which appear only once. With regard to this clone: No antigen is known for it.

Sequenced material: CD4+ or CD8+ T cells sorted from blood, taken in a trial of the OX40 agonist ivuxolimab. The chain links TRBV30 to TRBJ1-4, with TRBD1 matching 8 bases. The TCR comes from an adult with an advanced solid tumor such as melanoma, head and neck, liver or kidney cancer. CDR3 sequence (DNA): TGTGCCTGGAGTGTACGCAGGGGGCGGGAAAAACTGTTTTTT. Translating it yields CAWSVRRGREKLFF. Supplemented by reference TRBV30 and TRBJ1-4, the full variable domain reads SQTIHQWPATLVQPVGSPLSLECTVEGTSNPNLYWYRQAAGRGLQLLFYSVGIGQISSEVPQNLSASRPQDRQFILSSKKLLLSDSGFYLCAWSVRRGREKLFFGSGTQLSVL.